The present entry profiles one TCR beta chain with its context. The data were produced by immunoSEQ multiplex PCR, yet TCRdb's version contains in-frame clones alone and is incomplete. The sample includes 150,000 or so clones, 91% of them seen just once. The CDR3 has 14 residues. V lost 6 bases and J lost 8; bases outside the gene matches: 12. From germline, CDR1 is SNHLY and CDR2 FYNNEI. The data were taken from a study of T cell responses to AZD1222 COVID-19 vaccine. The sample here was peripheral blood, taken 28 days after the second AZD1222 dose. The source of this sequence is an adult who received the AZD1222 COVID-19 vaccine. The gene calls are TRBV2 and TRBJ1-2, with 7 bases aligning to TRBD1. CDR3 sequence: CASRGQLLTLGYTF. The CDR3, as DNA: TGTGCCAGCAGGGGACAGTTACTTACCCTGGGCTACACCTTC.